This T cell receptor (beta chain) was sequenced during a study of OX40 agonist ivuxolimab in advanced cancers. About the study: The drug used for patients, ivuxolimab, was an agonistic anti-OX40 (CD134) antibody. The diagnoses of dose-escalation patients were hepatocellular carcinoma, melanoma, renal cell or head and neck cancer.

The method was immunoSEQ multiplex PCR; TCRdb's version includes in-frame clones alone and lacks a portion of them. Of roughly 75,000 clones in the sample, about 93% are singletons; the top ten hold about 6.6%. Germline V gene data show CDR1 as SGDLS and CDR2 as YYNGEE. Between the trimmed V and J ends, which lost 4 bases and 2 bases, there was a span of 16 bases. The CDR3 loop spans 15 amino acids. Whole-study results and caveats: Compared with CD4+, CD8+ T cells on average had more expanded clones.

A remark on this clone: What it binds is not known.

The chain recombines TRBV9 with TRBJ2-7; weak D call: TRBD2 (7 bases). Sequencing was performed on CD4+ or CD8+ T cells sorted from blood, taken in a trial of the OX40 agonist ivuxolimab. This sequence was found in an adult with an advanced solid tumor such as melanoma, head and neck, liver or kidney cancer. The CDR3 nucleotides read TGTGCCAGCAGCCCCTCGGGGGGCGTCCCCTACGAGCAGTACTTC. As protein: CASSPSGGVPYEQYF.